Below, 12 T cell receptor beta chains from the same sample are listed, as sequenced in a study of persistence of HIV-infected CD4 T cells. The stimulus was an HIV-1 Gag 15-mer peptide pool, 0.8 to 1 ug/peptide/mL. CD40L/CD69 double-negative CD45RO-high memory CD4+ T cells were collected. These receptors are not linked to any known antigen. Sequencing used immunoSEQ version 4 in survey mode. TCRdb's copy holds only in-frame clones and misses some; the assay was immunoSEQ multiplex PCR. The sample holds about 36,000 clones; 80% to 85% are singletons and the top ten take 0.85% to 1%. This material consisted of cultured CD4+ T cells from PBMCs, taken from a patient who received antiretroviral therapy. These receptors all come from an adult with HIV. The donor label of this sample is uncertain.

This clone was recorded once. This chain joins TRBV7-2 and TRBJ2-7; D uncertain. CDR1 and CDR2 from the germline V gene are SGHTA and FQGNSA. Trimming removed 2 bases from V and 0 bases from J, with 5 bases in between. The CDR3 is 13 amino acids. The CDR3 region has the DNA TGTGCCAGCAGCTTAATATACTCCTACGAGCAGTACTTC. It encodes CASSLIYSYEQYF. The entire variable domain, with the rest obtained from reference TRBV7-2 and TRBJ2-7, is as follows: GAGVSQSPSNKVTEKGKDVELRCDPISGHTALYWYRQSLGQGLEFLIYFQGNSAPDKSGLPSDRFSAERTGGSVSTLTIQRTQQEDSAVYLCASSLIYSYEQYFGPGTRLTVT.

The chain combines TRBV6-5 with TRBJ2-7; 9 nucleotides agree with TRBD1. Germline CDR1 is MNHEY and CDR2 is SVGAGI. The CDR3 consists of 15 residues. J was trimmed by 0 bases and V by 6 bases; bases with no gene match: 6. CDR3 sequence (DNA): TGTGCCAGCAGCCGGGGACAGGGAAGCTCCTACGAGCAGTACGTC. It is translated as CASSRGQGSSYEQYV.

This chain connects TRBV6-5 to TRBJ1-3; unclear D gene. Germline V gene sequence: CDR1 MNHEY, CDR2 SVGAGI. The ends were cut back, 0 bases at V and 4 bases at J, with 13 bases in the middle. The CDR3 length is 16 residues. This CDR3 reads CASSYSGTVGGNTIYF. DNA for the CDR3: TGTGCCAGCAGTTACTCAGGCACAGTAGGAGGAAACACCATATATTTT.

The chain couples TRBV5-1 to TRBJ2-6, with a weak D call TRBD1 (5 bases). The germline CDR1 and CDR2 sequences are SGHRS and YFSETQ. Trimming removed 4 bases at V and 0 bases at J, with 11 bases between. The CDR3 has 16 residues. The CDR3: CASSADSYSGANVLTF. The CDR3 region has the DNA TGCGCCAGCAGCGCCGACAGCTACTCTGGGGCCAACGTCCTGACTTTC.

The rearrangement uses TRBV6-4 and TRBJ1-1, with a weak D call TRBD1 (5 bases). V was shortened by 6 bases and J by 5 bases, with 13 bases between the two germline ends. There are 13 residues in the CDR3. The germline V gene encodes CDR1 MRHNA and CDR2 SNTAGT. DNA for the CDR3: TGTGCCAGCAGAGCGTCGGGGGAGACTGAAGCTTTCTTT. It specifies CASRASGETEAFF.

The V gene is TRBV7-6, the J gene TRBJ1-1; perhaps TRBD1 as D (6 bases). From germline, CDR1 is SGHVS and CDR2 FNYEAQ. This CDR3 spans 13 amino acids. V was cut by 7 bases and J by 2 bases, with 11 bases left in between. CDR3 nucleotide sequence: TGTGCCAGCACCCCAGGGGCTAACACTGAAGCTTTCTTT. It yields the protein CASTPGANTEAFF.

This clone is medium-sized in the sample. The chain couples TRBV30 to TRBJ2-7; weak D call: TRBD1 (6 bases). Trimming removed 2 bases from V and 3 bases from J, with 17 bases in between. The CDR3 runs 15 residues. Germline V gives CDR1 GTSNPN, CDR2 SVGIG (reference sequence). The CDR3 here is CAWSPVGRGDYEQYF. CDR3 nucleotide sequence: TGTGCCTGGAGTCCCGTGGGCAGGGGTGACTACGAGCAGTACTTC.

Comments on this clone: Germline is not matched at one junction end, which may reflect a read error. V gene TRBV6-5 combines with J gene TRBJ1-2; the match to TRBD1 covers 8 bases. The CDR3 extends over 12 amino acids. Germline V lookup: CDR1 MNHEY, CDR2 SVGAGI. CDR3 sequence: CASRPGQGRESF. DNA of the CDR3: TGTGCCAGCAGACCCGGACAGGGAAGGGAATCCTTC.

V and J are TRBV19 and TRBJ1-1, with D perhaps matching TRBD1 (5 bases). This CDR3 region has 13 residues. CDR1 and CDR2 (germline): LNHDA, SQIVND (reference sequence). V shed 5 bases and J shed 6 bases, with 13 bases lying between them. In nucleotides, the CDR3 is TGTGCCAGTAGTGCAGGGTGGAGCGCTGAAGCTTTCTTT. This codes for CASSAGWSAEAFF.

The chain links TRBV27 to TRBJ2-1; no reliable D call. Trimming pared 9 bases from V and 3 bases from J, leaving 24 bases between. Germline values: CDR1 MNHEY, CDR2 SMNVEV (reference sequence). The CDR3 consists of 17 residues. As DNA, the CDR3 is TGTGCCAGTTCCCCCTTTAAGGCGACTGGCCACTACAATGAGCAGTTCTTC. It is translated as CASSPFKATGHYNEQFF.

The V call is TRBV2, the J call TRBJ1-1; 7 nucleotides align to TRBD1. Germline CDR1 is SNHLY and CDR2 is FYNNEI. This CDR3 is built from 13 residues. V was clipped by 7 bases and J by 8 bases; unmatched bases: 10. CDR3 sequence: CASIQDRAAEAFF. The DNA for the CDR3 is TGTGCCAGCATCCAAGACAGGGCGGCGGAAGCTTTCTTT. The full variable domain, its missing parts supplied by reference TRBV2 and TRBJ1-1, is EPEVTQTPSHQVTQMGQEVILRCVPISNHLYFYWYRQILGQKVEFLVSFYNNEISEKSEIFDDQFSVERPDGSNFTLKIRSTKLEDSAMYFCASIQDRAAEAFFGQGTRLTVV.

The chain uses TRBV5-6 and TRBJ2-3, with 7 bases lining up with TRBD2. V lost 4 bases and J lost 3; bases outside the gene matches: 11. Germline values: CDR1 SGHDT, CDR2 YYEEEE. CDR3 size: 16 residues. The CDR3 DNA follows: TGTGCCAGCAGCCCAGGTAGACTAGCCCTGACAGATACGCAGTATTTT. Translated: CASSPGRLALTDTQYF.